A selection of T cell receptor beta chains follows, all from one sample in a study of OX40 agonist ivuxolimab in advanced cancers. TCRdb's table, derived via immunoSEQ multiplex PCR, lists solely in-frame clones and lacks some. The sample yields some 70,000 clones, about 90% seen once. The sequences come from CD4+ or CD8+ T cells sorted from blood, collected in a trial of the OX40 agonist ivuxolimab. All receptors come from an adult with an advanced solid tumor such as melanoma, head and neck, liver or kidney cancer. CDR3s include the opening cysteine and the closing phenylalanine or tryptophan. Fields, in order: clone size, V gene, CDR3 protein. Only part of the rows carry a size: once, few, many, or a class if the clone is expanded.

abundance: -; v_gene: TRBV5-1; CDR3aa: CASSQTGQGAYEQYF
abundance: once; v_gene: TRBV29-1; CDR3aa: CSVQGQSLLDTQYF
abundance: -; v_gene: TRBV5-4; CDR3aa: CASSRQSLIHEQYF
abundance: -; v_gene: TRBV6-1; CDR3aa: CASSEGDFPLDYNSPLHF
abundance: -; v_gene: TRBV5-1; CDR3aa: CASSLAGQGRLDEQYF
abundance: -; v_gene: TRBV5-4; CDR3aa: CASSAGPGSTDTQYF
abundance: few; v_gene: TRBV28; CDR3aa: CASSLGSTGNTGYTF
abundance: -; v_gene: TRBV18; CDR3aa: CASSPGSGRKNTGELFF
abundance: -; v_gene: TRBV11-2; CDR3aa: CASSWGLGAFF
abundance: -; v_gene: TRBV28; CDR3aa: CASSPLGPLGEKLFF
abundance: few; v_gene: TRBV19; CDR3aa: CASSAGTLEAFF
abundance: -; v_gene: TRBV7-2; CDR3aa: CASSLMVNTEAFF
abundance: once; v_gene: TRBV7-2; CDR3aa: CASSLGRQYSGNTIYF
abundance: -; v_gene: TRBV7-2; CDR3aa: CASSRDRGGANEKLFF